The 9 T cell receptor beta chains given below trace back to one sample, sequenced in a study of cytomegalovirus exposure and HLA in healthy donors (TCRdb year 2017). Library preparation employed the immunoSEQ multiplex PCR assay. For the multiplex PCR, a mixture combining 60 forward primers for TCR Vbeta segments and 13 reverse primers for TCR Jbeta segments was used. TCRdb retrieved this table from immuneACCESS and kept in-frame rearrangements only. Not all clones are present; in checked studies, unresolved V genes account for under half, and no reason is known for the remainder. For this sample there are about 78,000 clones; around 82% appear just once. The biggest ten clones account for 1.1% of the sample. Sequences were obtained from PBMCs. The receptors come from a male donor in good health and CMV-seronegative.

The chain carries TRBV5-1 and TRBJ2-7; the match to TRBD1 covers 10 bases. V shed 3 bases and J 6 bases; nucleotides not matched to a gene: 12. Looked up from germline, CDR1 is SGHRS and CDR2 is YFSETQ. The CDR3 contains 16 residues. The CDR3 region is CASSSGPVGTGVEQYF. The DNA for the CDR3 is TGCGCCAGCAGCTCCGGACCGGTGGGGACAGGGGTCGAGCAGTACTTC.

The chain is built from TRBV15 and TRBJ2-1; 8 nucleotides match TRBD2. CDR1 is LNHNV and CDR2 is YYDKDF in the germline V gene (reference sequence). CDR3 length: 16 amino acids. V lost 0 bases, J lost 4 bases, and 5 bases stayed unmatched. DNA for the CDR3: TGTGCCACCAGCAGAGATCCTAGCGGGTCTTACAATGAGCAGTTCTTC. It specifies CATSRDPSGSYNEQFF.

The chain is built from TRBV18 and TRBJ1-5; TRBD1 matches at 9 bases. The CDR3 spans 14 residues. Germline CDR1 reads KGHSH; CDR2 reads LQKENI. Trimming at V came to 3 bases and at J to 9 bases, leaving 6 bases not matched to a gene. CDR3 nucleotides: TGTGCCAGCTCACCCGGGACAGGGTTGGGGCCCCAGCATTTT. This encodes CASSPGTGLGPQHF.

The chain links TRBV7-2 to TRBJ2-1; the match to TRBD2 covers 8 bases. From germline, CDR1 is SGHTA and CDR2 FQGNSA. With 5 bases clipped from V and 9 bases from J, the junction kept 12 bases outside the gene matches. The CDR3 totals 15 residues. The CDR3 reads CASSPGTSIIAEQFF. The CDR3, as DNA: TGTGCCAGCAGCCCCGGGACTAGTATCATAGCTGAGCAGTTCTTC.

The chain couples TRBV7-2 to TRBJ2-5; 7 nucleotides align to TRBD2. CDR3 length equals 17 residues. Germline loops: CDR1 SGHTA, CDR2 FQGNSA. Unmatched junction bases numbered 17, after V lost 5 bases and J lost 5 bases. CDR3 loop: CASSIGGGRGKSETQYF. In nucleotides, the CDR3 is TGTGCCAGCAGCATTGGGGGGGGGAGAGGGAAATCGGAGACCCAGTACTTC.

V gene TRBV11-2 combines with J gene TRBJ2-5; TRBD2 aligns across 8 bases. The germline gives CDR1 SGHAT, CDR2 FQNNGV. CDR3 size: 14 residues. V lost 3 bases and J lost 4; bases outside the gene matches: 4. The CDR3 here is CASSFNSGGETQYF. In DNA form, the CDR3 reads TGTGCCAGCAGCTTCAACAGCGGGGGAGAGACCCAGTACTTC.

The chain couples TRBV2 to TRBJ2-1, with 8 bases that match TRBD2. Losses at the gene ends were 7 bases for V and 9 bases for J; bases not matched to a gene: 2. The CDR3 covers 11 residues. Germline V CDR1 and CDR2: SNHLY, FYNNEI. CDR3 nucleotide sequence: TGTGCCAGCACCGGACTAGCTGAGCAGTTCTTC. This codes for CASTGLAEQFF.

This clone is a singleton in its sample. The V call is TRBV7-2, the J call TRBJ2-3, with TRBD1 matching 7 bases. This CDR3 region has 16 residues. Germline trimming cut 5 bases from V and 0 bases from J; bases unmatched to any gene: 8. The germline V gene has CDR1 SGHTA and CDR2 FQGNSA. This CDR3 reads CASSGTVDLSTDTQYF. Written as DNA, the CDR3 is TGTGCCAGCAGCGGGACAGTAGATTTAAGCACAGATACGCAGTATTTT. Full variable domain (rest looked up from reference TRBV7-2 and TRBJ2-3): GAGVSQSPSNKVTEKGKDVELRCDPISGHTALYWYRQSLGQGLEFLIYFQGNSAPDKSGLPSDRFSAERTGGSVSTLTIQRTQQEDSAVYLCASSGTVDLSTDTQYFGPGTRLTVL.

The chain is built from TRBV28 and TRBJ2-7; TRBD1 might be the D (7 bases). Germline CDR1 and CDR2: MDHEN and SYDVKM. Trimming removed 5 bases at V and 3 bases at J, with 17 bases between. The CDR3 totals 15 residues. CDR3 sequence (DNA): TGTGCCAGCAGTCAACGACAGGGAGGTATCTACGAGCAGTACTTC. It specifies CASSQRQGGIYEQYF. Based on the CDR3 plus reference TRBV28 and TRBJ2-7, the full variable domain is DVKVTQSSRYLVKRTGEKVFLECVQDMDHENMFWYRQDPGLGLRLIYFSYDVKMKEKGDIPEGYSVSREKKERFSLILESASTNQTSMYLCASSQRQGGIYEQYFGPGTRLTVT.